What follows describes a single TCR beta chain. This specimen belongs to a study of shared clonotypes between healthy human individuals. Trimming at V came to 2 bases and at J to 5 bases, leaving 2 bases not matched to a gene. This CDR3 region has 15 residues. Germline assignment: CDR1 MGHDK and CDR2 SYGVNS. Method: immunoSEQ multiplex PCR; TCRdb's copy keeps in-frame clones and lacks some. The sample has about 1,500,000 clones; about 96% are singletons. The sample consisted of naive CD4+ T cells sorted from blood. Subset of the sample: CD45RA+ positively selected. J is TRBJ2-4 and V is TRBV25-1; 11 bases agree with TRBD2. This TCR was sampled from a man in his thirties or forties in good health. CDR3 DNA sequence: TGTGCCAGCAGTGAACCGGGACTAGCGGAAAACATTCAGTACTTC. Amino acid sequence: CASSEPGLAENIQYF.